This T cell receptor beta chain was identified during a study of blood T cell repertoires in COVID-19. Study as a whole: The United States, Italy and Spain supplied acute and convalescent COVID-19 samples.

Germline V gene data show CDR1 as SGHTA and CDR2 as FQGTGA. V was shortened by 3 bases and J by 4 bases, with 9 bases between the two germline ends. This CDR3 has 13 residues. In the source study's methods: Quantification of nucleated cells was approximated via reference gene primer amplification. Clones were sequenced by immunoSEQ multiplex PCR, and TCRdb holds only the in-frame ones, with some missing. V and J calls and clone size are as listed in that table; D and trimming were resolved from the DNA. The sample holds roughly 100,000 clones, approximately 89% seen once. Sequencing used peripheral blood. The rearrangement links TRBV7-3 to TRBJ2-5; D perhaps matches TRBD1 (6 bases). The source is a woman older than 75 with active COVID-19. CDR3 nucleotides: TGTGCCAGCAGCTTTGTAGGGGGAGAGACCCAGTACTTC. Translated, it gives CASSFVGGETQYF.